This paragraph reports one T cell receptor beta chain. The target of this receptor is not known. The input lacks base qualities; no much larger clone sits a single base away. RNA was extracted with the RNeasy kit and about 0.5 to 1 ug was reverse transcribed using random hexamers. The immunoSEQ multiplex PCR assay, which covers 54 Vbeta and 13 Jbeta segments, was used to amplify TCR beta CDR3 regions. PCR amplification bias was corrected using a synthetic template baseline for primer optimization and computational correction. Turning to the authors' computational methods: Reads were annotated to V, D and J genes according to IMGT and were analyzed with immunoSEQ Analyzer, with only productive sequences retained. Clonality was calculated as one minus the Shannon entropy normalized by log2 of the number of productive unique sequences. Public and private clones were assessed among the 100 most prevalent clones of each patient and control. Susac-specific clones were defined as absent from healthy and MS cohorts, around 970 published viral clones and other ImmuneACCESS disease sequences. TCRdb applied fastp at Q25 and MiXCR to the public reads, then kept only in-frame beta chains. A single entry per CDR3 protein holds the most common genes and DNA from its merged rows. The authors' filters were not applied to this entry. The sample records hundreds of thousands of distinct CDR3 sequences, 65% to 90% of which are singletons. Jointly, the top ten make up 0.2% to 0.25% of the sample.

Peripheral blood CD8+ and CD4+ T cells from healthy donors, Susac syndrome patients and multiple sclerosis patients were profiled by high-throughput TCR beta sequencing. The multiple sclerosis controls were treatment-naive patients who had stable or active relapsing-remitting disease and met the revised McDonald criteria. Bulk CD8+ and CD4+ T cells were purified by magnetic negative isolation, while CD8+ TEMRA cells were enriched using FACS. Blood was drawn into EDTA tubes, processed within 24 hours, and PBMCs were isolated by density gradient centrifugation. PBMCs destined for TCR sequencing were cryopreserved in liquid nitrogen and later thawed in a 37 °C water bath. A purity of at least 90% was achieved for sorted or isolated CD4+, CD8+ and CD8+ TEMRA cells. The data originate from a study of CD8 T cells in Susac syndrome (dated by TCRdb to between 2019 and 2020). Broadly, across the study: The study used repertoire sequencing to test whether antigen drove CD8+ T cell activation and differentiation in Susac syndrome. CD8+ T cell repertoire clonality was compared between approximately 12 healthy donors, approximately 14 Susac syndrome patients and approximately 16 multiple sclerosis patients. What the work shows at the level of the full study, not this receptor alone: The number of individuals in the TCR sequencing and HLA analysis was recognized as being relatively small.

Reading from cysteine to phenylalanine, the CDR3 counts 20 amino acids. The read is trimmed to its CDR3 DNA, 60 bases read in frame from base 1. For this chain, trimming is 0 bases at the V end and 0 bases at the J end, and the number of junction bases without a gene match is 14. Sequences LGHDT (CDR1) and YNNKEL (CDR2) are obtained from the germline V gene (reference sequence). This TCR was sampled from a human donor with multiple sclerosis. The receptor chain draws on TRBV3-1 and TRBJ2-1; the junction holds 7 bases that match TRBD2. The sequenced sample consisted of CD8+ T cells from PBMCs. The nucleotide sequence is given as TGTGCCAGCAGCCAAGATGGGTGGGGTGTCGGGAGGAGCTCCTACAATGAGCAGTTCTTC. This gives the protein CASSQDGWGVGRSSYNEQFF.